Each of the 21 T cell receptor beta chains below was sequenced from the same sample in a study of blood T cells in healthy people across ages. PCR was performed a second time for about 7 to 12 cycles using a sample-barcoded 5' primer and a J-beta primer mix. Each CDR3 protein is one row after TCRdb ran MiXCR on the 5' RACE reads. The sample lists 850,000 to 950,000 distinct CDR3 sequences; more than 25% were seen once. The sequencing sample was made of blood. The receptors here all came from a woman of 80 years or more in good health.

The gene calls are TRBV7-2 and TRBJ2-3; a weak D match, TRBD2 (6 bases). The CDR3 spans 14 residues. The V gene lost 4 bases and the J gene lost 5 bases, with 13 bases spanning the gap. CDR1 is SGHTA, CDR2 FQGNSA, per germline. CDR3 protein: CASSSSTRRDTQYF. In DNA, the CDR3 is TGTGCCAGCAGCTCTTCGACTAGACGAGATACGCAGTATTTT.

This rearrangement joins TRBV11-2 to TRBJ2-3; 10 bases fit TRBD2. The V and J ends lost 6 bases and 5 bases, in that order; junction bases with no gene match: 8. The CDR3 spans 15 residues. Germline values: CDR1 SGHAT, CDR2 FQNNGV. The CDR3: CASRNLAGAGDTQYF. The CDR3 bases are TGTGCCAGCAGGAATCTAGCGGGGGCGGGAGATACGCAGTATTTT.

This chain links TRBV7-3 with TRBJ2-3; 13 bases map to TRBD2. The germline V gene has CDR1 SGHTA and CDR2 FQGTGA. The CDR3 is 22 residues long. The V gene end was trimmed by 1 base and the J gene end by 0 bases; junction bases not matched to a gene: 16. The CDR3 spells CASSLIGGVATSGRTSTDTQYF. Here the CDR3 DNA reads TGTGCCAGCAGCTTAATCGGTGGTGTCGCGACTAGCGGGAGGACCAGCACAGATACGCAGTATTTT.

The chain recombines TRBV5-1 with TRBJ1-3; D possibly corresponds to TRBD1 (5 bases). The length of the CDR3 is 14 residues. V gave up 0 bases and J gave up 8 bases, with 12 bases separating them. CDR1 SGHRS and CDR2 YFSETQ come from the germline V gene. DNA of the CDR3: TGCGCCAGCAGCTTGGGACAGAACATAGACACCATATATTTT. Protein: CASSLGQNIDTIYF. Complete variable domain (other parts from reference TRBV5-1 and TRBJ1-3): KAGVTQTPRYLIKTRGQQVTLSCSPISGHRSVSWYQQTPGQGLQFLFEYFSETQRNKGNFPGRFSGRQFSNSRSEMNVSTLELGDSALYLCASSLGQNIDTIYFGEGSWLTVV.

The sample holds a few counts of this clonotype. The V gene is TRBV6-2 or TRBV6-3, the J gene TRBJ2-2; the match to TRBD2 covers 8 bases. V lost 2 bases, J lost 1 base, and 12 bases stayed unmatched. The germline CDR1 and CDR2 sequences are MNHEY and SVGEGT. The length of the CDR3 is 19 residues. The chain's CDR3 is CASSYGRASGLLNTGELFF. CDR3 sequence (DNA): TGTGCCAGCAGTTACGGGCGGGCTAGCGGGCTCCTGAACACCGGGGAGCTGTTTTTT.

This clonotype was seen repeatedly, ten times or more. The rearrangement uses TRBV18 and TRBJ2-1; D is unresolved. Germline assignment: CDR1 KGHSH and CDR2 LQKENI. Trimming shortened V by 0 bases and J by 4 bases, and 4 bases separated the two germline ends. There are 13 residues in the CDR3. The CDR3 nucleotides read TGTGCCAGCTCACCACCTAGTTACAATGAGCAGTTCTTC. Protein sequence: CASSPPSYNEQFF.

This rearrangement joins TRBV12-3 or TRBV12-4 to TRBJ1-2, with D possibly being TRBD1 (5 bases). The CDR3 is 15 amino acids. The V end lost 3 bases, the J end lost 2 bases, and 13 bases lay between the germline ends. The CDR3: CASSLGGRENYGYTF. The CDR3 coding sequence is TGTGCCAGCAGTTTGGGGGGTCGGGAAAACTATGGCTACACCTTC.

This clonotype has at least ten counts. The J gene is TRBJ2-1, the V gene TRBV13; TRBD1 matches 8 bases. The CDR3 is made up of 17 amino acids. The V gene's germline CDR1 is PRHDT and CDR2 FYEKMQ (reference sequence). V lost 5 bases, J lost 7 bases, and 16 bases stayed unmatched. In DNA form, the CDR3 reads TGTGCCAGCAGCGTATCCAAACTGACAGGGGAGGCGAATGAGCAGTTCTTC. This codes for CASSVSKLTGEANEQFF.

There are a few counts of this clonotype. V is TRBV15 and J is TRBJ2-2; 9 bases are a match to TRBD1. The germline CDR1 and CDR2 sequences are LNHNV and YYDKDF (reference sequence). The CDR3 is made up of 14 amino acids. V was pared by 2 bases and J by 6 bases, with 1 base of the junction left unmatched. Here the CDR3 reads CATSRRQGAGELFF. The DNA for the CDR3 is TGTGCCACCAGCAGACGACAGGGGGCCGGGGAGCTGTTTTTT.

There are many counts of this clonotype. This chain joins TRBV6-5 and TRBJ1-2; D remains unclear. Trimming removed 6 bases from V and 1 base from J, with 9 bases in between. The CDR3 sequence is 13 residues long. Germline loops: CDR1 MNHEY, CDR2 SVGAGI. CDR3 DNA: TGTGCCAGCAGGGGAACAAGTAACTATGGCTACACCTTC. This gives the protein CASRGTSNYGYTF.

This clonotype has a handful of counts. J is TRBJ1-5 and V is TRBV4-1; D unclear. The V end lost 0 bases, the J end lost 3 bases, and 6 bases lay between the germline ends. Germline CDR1 reads MGHRA; CDR2 reads YSYEKL. The CDR3 length is 14 residues. CDR3 nucleotide sequence: TGCGCCAGCAGCCAAGATCCGGCCAATCAGCCCCAGCATTTT. Translating gives CASSQDPANQPQHF.

This clonotype was observed a handful of times. A read error is possible here, since a much larger clone lies one base away. The genes are TRBV6-5 and TRBJ1-2; possible D gene TRBD1, 5 bases. The CDR3 spans 14 residues. The V gene's germline CDR1 is MNHEY and CDR2 SVGAGI. V was cut by 7 bases and J by 4 bases, with 16 bases left in between. CDR3 protein: CASTPEGPSYGYTF. In DNA form, the CDR3 reads TGTGCCAGCACCCCAGAGGGACCGAGCTATGGCTACACCTTC.

About this clonotype: One junction end disagrees with the germline gene, perhaps due to a read error. CDR3 sequence reads: CASSQETGDSDTQYF. CDR3 DNA: TGCGCCAGCAGCCAGGAGACAGGGGACTCAGATACACAGTATTTT. This chain connects TRBV4-3 to TRBJ2-3; TRBD1 matches at 8 bases. CDR3 length: 15 residues. Germline assignment: CDR1 LGHNA and CDR2 YSLEER.

Note on this clonotype: Being one base from a much bigger clone, this may be a read error. The genes are TRBV5-6 and TRBJ1-2; D uncertain. The V and J ends lost 4 bases and 3 bases respectively, with 13 bases between them. This CDR3 is built from 14 residues. Germline CDR1 reads SGHDT; CDR2 reads YYEEEE. CDR3 DNA sequence: TGTGCCAGCAGCCCCCTTTACACCCACTATGGCTACACCTTC. This encodes CASSPLYTHYGYTF.

This clonotype was seen many times. This chain's CDR3 is CASSSTSTDTQYF. In nucleotides, the CDR3 is TGTGCCAGCAGCTCCACTAGCACAGATACGCAGTATTTT. The J gene is TRBJ2-3, the V gene TRBV7-2, with D hard to call. The CDR3 has 13 residues. With 4 bases removed from V and 0 bases from J, the gap between germline ends came to 5 bases. Germline loops: CDR1 SGHTA, CDR2 FQGNSA.

This chain connects TRBV20-1 to TRBJ2-1; D unresolved. This CDR3 has 12 residues. Trimming shortened V by 5 bases and J by 5 bases, and 10 bases separated the two germline ends. Looked up from germline, CDR1 is DFQATT and CDR2 is SNEGSKA (reference sequence). The CDR3 bases are TGCAGTGCTCCGGACCAGGACAATGAGCAGTTCTTC. Translating gives CSAPDQDNEQFF.

This clonotype was seen many times. V is TRBV20-1 and J is TRBJ2-3, with D possibly TRBD1 on 6 matching bases. Germline V CDR1 and CDR2: DFQATT, SNEGSKA (reference sequence). There are 16 residues in the CDR3. Trimming pared 6 bases from V and 6 bases from J, leaving 25 bases between. CDR3 sequence: CSARSTGSFLRDTQYF. As DNA, the CDR3 is TGCAGTGCAAGATCGACAGGATCCTTTTTGAGGGATACGCAGTATTTT.

The rearrangement links TRBV18 to TRBJ1-2; possible D gene TRBD1, 6 bases. This CDR3 is 15 amino acids long. V lost 3 bases and J 0 bases, leaving 11 bases between the germline ends. Germline CDR1 is KGHSH and CDR2 is LQKENI. CDR3 region: CASSPRQDSNYGYTF. For the CDR3, the DNA is TGTGCCAGCTCACCGCGACAGGATTCTAACTATGGCTACACCTTC.

This clonotype was counted only a few times. One end of the junction is discordant with germline, which a read error may explain. V and J are TRBV6-5 and TRBJ2-2; D is possibly TRBD2 (5 bases). The CDR3 sequence is 13 residues long. The germline V gene has CDR1 MNHEY and CDR2 SVGAGI. CDR3 DNA sequence: TGTGCCAGCACCCGATCGGGTCCCGGGGAGCGGTTTTTT. The encoded protein is CASTRSGPGERFF.

The chain combines TRBV9 with TRBJ1-1; TRBD1 aligns across 7 bases. J lost 6 bases, V lost 0 bases, and 11 bases had no gene match. This CDR3 region has 16 residues. From germline, CDR1 is SGDLS and CDR2 YYNGEE. The CDR3 reads CASSVASGRDRAEAFF. The CDR3 bases are TGTGCCAGCAGCGTAGCCAGCGGTCGGGACAGAGCTGAAGCTTTCTTT.

This rearrangement joins TRBV5-1 to TRBJ1-1, with unresolved D. Germline CDR1 SGHRS, CDR2 YFSETQ. This CDR3 is 16 amino acids long. V was cut by 4 bases and J by 1 base, with 17 bases left in between. In nucleotides, the CDR3 is TGCGCCAGCAGCCCCCCTATGGGTTCCGCGAACACTGAAGCTTTCTTT. This translates into CASSPPMGSANTEAFF. The full variable domain, with the rest looked up from reference TRBV5-1 and TRBJ1-1, is KAGVTQTPRYLIKTRGQQVTLSCSPISGHRSVSWYQQTPGQGLQFLFEYFSETQRNKGNFPGRFSGRQFSNSRSEMNVSTLELGDSALYLCASSPPMGSANTEAFFGQGTRLTVV.